This T cell receptor beta chain was sequenced for a study of somatic mutations in cytotoxic T cells in rheumatoid arthritis. General study results and limits: Exceedance of 20% of CD8+ cells by the largest CD8+ clone occurred in about an eighth of the 65 patients. CD8+ clonality increased with age in rheumatoid arthritis patients but not in healthy controls.

Both CD4+ and CD8+ cells were separated through positive magnetic bead selection, and their purity was verified using flow cytometry. The CDR3 totals 13 residues. Trimming removed 0 bases at V and 1 base at J, with 1 base between. Germline CDR1 and CDR2: MNHEY and SVGAGI. A single count supports this clone. The target antigen is unknown. Here immunoSEQ multiplex PCR was the method, and the copy in TCRdb shows in-frame clones only, minus some. The data hold under 20,000 clones, with 80% observed a single time. This sequence originates from an adult with rheumatoid arthritis. Sequencing input: CD8+ T cells sorted from blood. The chain has TRBV6-5 and TRBJ1-5, with D unresolved. CDR3 region: CASSYSSNQPQHF. CDR3 coding DNA: TGTGCCAGCAGTTACTCGAGCAATCAGCCCCAGCATTTT.